One sample yielded the 17 T cell receptor beta chains listed below, sequenced in a study of blood T cell repertoires in COVID-19. Sequencing used immunoSEQ multiplex PCR; TCRdb keeps in-frame clones, though not all of them. This table has roughly 340,000 clones, around 87% appearing once. The sequenced sample was PBMCs or T cells enriched from blood (not recorded which). Receptors were obtained from a man aged 35 to 55 in a cohort exposed to, infected with or recovered from COVID-19 (not recorded which).

CDR3: CASTTGGNTDTQYF. The DNA for the CDR3 is TGTGCCAGCACCACGGGGGGGAACACAGATACGCAGTATTTT. The rearrangement links TRBV2 to TRBJ2-3, with 8 bases that match TRBD2. The CDR3 covers 14 residues. Germline V gene lookup returns CDR1 SNHLY and CDR2 FYNNEI. J lost 2 bases, V lost 7 bases, and 5 bases had no gene match.

V usage is TRBV4-1 and J usage is TRBJ2-7; 7 bases match TRBD1. In germline, CDR1 is MGHRA, CDR2 YSYEKL. The CDR3 contains 15 residues. Unmatched junction bases numbered 6, after V lost 0 bases and J lost 4 bases. The CDR3, as DNA: TGCGCCAGCAGCCAAGATCGGACAGGAGATTACGAGCAGTACTTC. This translates into CASSQDRTGDYEQYF.

Comment on this clone: Other DNA sequences in the same sample also yield this CDR3. The V and J genes are TRBV19 and TRBJ1-3, with a possible D match to TRBD1 (5 bases). This CDR3 has 14 residues. The germline gives CDR1 LNHDA, CDR2 SQIVND (reference sequence). V was shortened by 3 bases and J by 0 bases, with 6 bases between the two germline ends. This CDR3 reads CASSIGGSGNTIYF. The CDR3 DNA sequence: TGTGCCAGTAGTATCGGGGGCTCTGGAAACACCATATATTTT.

The chain combines TRBV5-1 with TRBJ2-1, with 14 bases matching TRBD2. Per the germline V gene, CDR1 is SGHRS and CDR2 is YFSETQ. The CDR3 consists of 16 residues. Unmatched junction bases numbered 6, after V lost 6 bases and J lost 4 bases. CDR3: CASTPTSGRGYNEQFF. The CDR3 nucleotides are TGCGCCAGCACCCCGACTAGCGGGAGGGGATACAATGAGCAGTTCTTC.

This clone was seen a single time. The rearrangement joins TRBV10-1 to TRBJ2-1; 13 bases agree with TRBD2. J was trimmed by 6 bases and V by 6 bases; bases with no gene match: 5. This CDR3 is built from 15 residues. Germline CDR1 and CDR2: WNHNN and SYGVQD (reference sequence). Here the CDR3 reads CASRSGLAGANEQFF. CDR3 in DNA: TGCGCCAGCAGGTCTGGACTAGCGGGAGCCAATGAGCAGTTCTTC.

As DNA, the CDR3 is TGTGCCAGCAGCCATTTACCAGGGGGCTCTGGAAACACCATATATTTT. As protein: CASSHLPGGSGNTIYF. The rearrangement links TRBV2 to TRBJ1-3, with TRBD1 identical over 7 bases. Germline CDR1 and CDR2: SNHLY and FYNNEI. V was pared by 6 bases and J by 0 bases, with 8 bases of the junction left unmatched. The CDR3 has 16 amino acids.

The rearrangement joins TRBV18 to TRBJ1-1, with 9 bases matching TRBD1. V shed 6 bases and J 4 bases; nucleotides not matched to a gene: 9. The CDR3 is made up of 15 amino acids. Germline CDR1 and CDR2: KGHSH and LQKENI. CDR3 loop: CASSYVQGAGTEAFF. The DNA for the CDR3 is TGTGCCAGCTCGTATGTACAGGGGGCGGGCACTGAAGCTTTCTTT.

The chain uses TRBV15 and TRBJ2-1; 9 bases match TRBD2. Germline V lookup: CDR1 LNHNV, CDR2 YYDKDF (reference sequence). The V segment lost 3 bases and the J segment 12 bases; nucleotides outside the gene matches: 9. The length of the CDR3 is 14 residues. The CDR3, as DNA: TGTGCCACCAGCAGGGTTGTAGCGGGAGCAGTGCAGTTCTTC. Protein: CATSRVVAGAVQFF. The full variable domain, completed using reference TRBV15 and TRBJ2-1, is DAMVIQNPRYQVTQFGKPVTLSCSQTLNHNVMYWYQQKSSQAPKLLFHYYDKDFNNEADTPDNFQSRRPNTSFCFLDIRSPGLGDTAMYLCATSRVVAGAVQFFGPGTRLTVL.

V usage is TRBV6-5 and J usage is TRBJ2-7; D possibly corresponds to TRBD1 (5 bases). The CDR3 sequence is 14 residues long. The germline V gene has CDR1 MNHEY and CDR2 SVGAGI. V was trimmed by 7 bases and J by 0 bases, leaving 13 bases between them. The CDR3 spells CASTDRGRSYEQYF. The CDR3 region has the DNA TGTGCCAGCACCGACAGAGGCCGCTCCTACGAGCAGTACTTC.

V usage is TRBV10-3 and J usage is TRBJ1-1, with D perhaps TRBD1 (6 bases). Trimming stripped 10 bases from V and 7 bases from J, with 19 bases between. Per the germline V gene, CDR1 is ENHRY and CDR2 is SYGVKD. This CDR3 comprises 13 residues. The CDR3, as DNA: TGTGCCACAACCCGGGGGGCGAACGGTGAAGCTTTCTTT. This sequence encodes CATTRGANGEAFF.

The rearrangement uses TRBV29-1 and TRBJ2-1, with 7 bases aligning to TRBD1. Germline V gene lookup returns CDR1 SQVTM and CDR2 ANQGSEA. With V trimmed by 7 bases and J by 3 bases, 9 bases remained unmatched. There are 14 residues in the CDR3. CDR3 sequence: CSASGQRNYNEQFF. The CDR3 DNA reads as TGCAGCGCTTCGGGACAGAGAAACTACAATGAGCAGTTCTTC.

The genes are TRBV6-1 and TRBJ1-4; D perhaps matches TRBD1 (6 bases). V lost 1 base and J 4 bases, leaving 13 bases between the germline ends. There are 16 residues in the CDR3. Germline V gene sequence: CDR1 MNHNS, CDR2 SASEGT. The CDR3 loop is CASSEVRGAGNEKLFF. DNA of the CDR3: TGTGCCAGCAGTGAAGTTCGGGGGGCGGGTAATGAAAAACTGTTTTTT.

This clone was seen once. V gene TRBV5-4 combines with J gene TRBJ2-5; 9 nucleotides align to TRBD1. CDR3 length: 14 residues. Germline CDR1 SGHNT, CDR2 YYREEE (reference sequence). Trimming took 4 bases from V and 1 from J; bases not matched to a gene: 2. The CDR3 DNA reads TGTGCCAGCAGCAAGGACAGGGGCCAAGAGACCCAGTACTTC. Translation gives CASSKDRGQETQYF.

The V call is TRBV5-4, the J call TRBJ2-1, with 13 positions matching TRBD2. The CDR3 consists of 15 residues. The trim removed 7 bases at V and 4 bases at J, leaving 5 bases unmatched. Germline loops: CDR1 SGHNT, CDR2 YYREEE (reference sequence). CDR3 nucleotide sequence: TGTGCCAGCTCTGGGACTAGCGGGACATACAATGAGCAGTTCTTC. Encoded protein: CASSGTSGTYNEQFF.

The chain links TRBV6-5 to TRBJ2-3, with 9 bases fitting TRBD1. Germline V gene data show CDR1 as MNHEY and CDR2 as SVGAGI. This CDR3 has 15 residues. With V trimmed by 4 bases and J by 3 bases, 5 bases remained unmatched. CDR3 coding DNA: TGTGCCAGCAGTTCCGGGACAGGGAGGACAGATACGCAGTATTTT. This translates into CASSSGTGRTDTQYF.

The chain joins TRBV5-1 to TRBJ1-2; D is uncertain. This CDR3 spans 13 amino acids. Germline V gene lookup returns CDR1 SGHRS and CDR2 YFSETQ. V was clipped by 4 bases and J by 8 bases, with 15 bases between them. This CDR3 reads CASSTSGSRGYTF. CDR3 DNA: TGCGCCAGCAGCACGTCGGGGAGTCGGGGCTACACCTTC.

The rearrangement uses TRBV30 and TRBJ2-2; a weak D match, TRBD1 (6 bases). V dropped 0 bases and J dropped 7 bases, with 6 bases sitting between them. Germline V lookup: CDR1 GTSNPN, CDR2 SVGIG (reference sequence). The CDR3 covers 12 residues. The CDR3 protein is CAWSVGGGELFF. In DNA, the CDR3 is TGTGCCTGGAGTGTAGGGGGCGGGGAGCTGTTTTTT.